This passage covers 16 T cell receptor beta chains from one sample sequenced in a study of T cell responses to AZD1222 COVID-19 vaccine (dated by TCRdb to the early 2020s). What the time point label conveys for this sample: baseline before first vaccination. The library was built by means of the immunoSEQ multiplex PCR assay. The clones in this table, taken by TCRdb from immuneACCESS, are in-frame only. Not every clone is retained; where verified, under half of the shortfall comes from an unresolved V gene, and the cause of the rest is unknown. In all, the sample holds fewer than 250,000 clones, and 80% to 95% of those were seen once. The ten most abundant clones make up about 1.2% of the sample. The sample was peripheral blood, taken on day 0 of AZD1222 vaccination. Receptors originate from an adult in good health.

V usage is TRBV9 and J usage is TRBJ2-3; D ambiguous. From germline, CDR1 is SGDLS and CDR2 YYNGEE. V was clipped by 0 bases and J by 6 bases, with 14 bases between them. This CDR3 has 15 residues. In DNA form, the CDR3 reads TGTGCCAGCAGCGTAGAACACAGCATCGGGGATACGCAGTATTTT. Protein: CASSVEHSIGDTQYF.

The chain links TRBV7-9 to TRBJ2-7; 9 positions agree with TRBD1. J lost 6 bases, V lost 5 bases, and 8 bases had no gene match. The germline V gene encodes CDR1 SEHNR and CDR2 FQNEAQ (reference sequence). This CDR3 is 14 amino acids long. In nucleotides, the CDR3 is TGTGCCAGCAGCATTAGACAGGGGGGCTCCGAGCAGTACTTC. This sequence encodes CASSIRQGGSEQYF.

The chain joins TRBV21-1 to TRBJ2-7; TRBD1 is the table's D call, not checked against the DNA. TRBV21-1 constitutes a pseudogene. The CDR3 has 11 residues. The CDR3: CASSKTGEQYF. The CDR3 region has the DNA TGTGCCAGCAGCAAAACAGGGGAGCAGTACTTC.

The chain employs TRBV5-6 and TRBJ2-7; 7 nucleotides agree with TRBD2. Germline CDR1 and CDR2: SGHDT and YYEEEE. The CDR3 spans 13 residues. The V gene end was trimmed by 3 bases and the J gene end by 3 bases; junction bases not matched to a gene: 3. The CDR3: CASSWGGIYEQYF. The CDR3 DNA is TGTGCCAGCAGCTGGGGGGGTATCTACGAGCAGTACTTC.

The V gene is TRBV4-3, the J gene TRBJ2-3; a possible D gene is TRBD2 (5 bases). This CDR3 is 13 amino acids long. V dropped 4 bases and J dropped 3 bases, with 8 bases sitting between them. Germline CDR1 reads LGHNA; CDR2 reads YSLEER. The CDR3 protein is CASSLGRTDTQYF. The CDR3 coding sequence is TGCGCCAGCAGCCTAGGGAGAACAGATACGCAGTATTTT.

This chain joins TRBV2 and TRBJ2-5; D is unclear. Germline CDR1 reads SNHLY; CDR2 reads FYNNEI. Trimming removed 2 bases at V and 7 bases at J, with 8 bases between. The CDR3 spans 12 residues. The CDR3 spells CASSEIIRTQYF. CDR3 sequence (DNA): TGTGCCAGCAGTGAAATTATCCGGACCCAGTACTTC. The complete variable domain, with remaining parts taken from reference TRBV2 and TRBJ2-5, reads EPEVTQTPSHQVTQMGQEVILRCVPISNHLYFYWYRQILGQKVEFLVSFYNNEISEKSEIFDDQFSVERPDGSNFTLKIRSTKLEDSAMYFCASSEIIRTQYFGPGTRLLVL.

The V call is TRBV5-6, the J call TRBJ1-5; D is unresolved. The length of the CDR3 is 14 residues. In germline, CDR1 is SGHDT, CDR2 YYEEEE. Trimming took off 4 bases at V and 2 bases at J, with 10 bases between the two ends. The CDR3 DNA reads as TGTGCCAGCAGCGCACCGTTGCGCAATCAGCCCCAGCATTTT. This sequence encodes CASSAPLRNQPQHF.

CDR3 sequence (DNA): TGTGCCAGCAGCTTTCCCTTTGGGGGTCAAGAGACCCAGTACTTC. This encodes CASSFPFGGQETQYF. The chain carries TRBV5-4 and TRBJ2-5; possibly TRBD1 or TRBD2 for D (5 bases each). Germline V gives CDR1 SGHNT, CDR2 YYREEE (reference sequence). The V end lost 2 bases, the J end lost 2 bases, and 13 bases lay between the germline ends. The CDR3 runs to 15 residues.

This rearrangement joins TRBV28 to TRBJ2-3; the D gene could be TRBD1 or TRBD2 (5 bases each). The CDR3 is 14 amino acids. Germline V gives CDR1 MDHEN, CDR2 SYDVKM. Deletions cut 7 bases from V and 0 bases from J, with 11 bases between. CDR3 sequence (DNA): TGTGCCAGCACCCTTGGGGGAAGCACAGATACGCAGTATTTT. Translated, it gives CASTLGGSTDTQYF. The full variable domain, its missing parts supplied by reference TRBV28 and TRBJ2-3, is DVKVTQSSRYLVKRTGEKVFLECVQDMDHENMFWYRQDPGLGLRLIYFSYDVKMKEKGDIPEGYSVSREKKERFSLILESASTNQTSMYLCASTLGGSTDTQYFGPGTRLTVL.

The genes are TRBV28 and TRBJ1-3; D possibly corresponds to TRBD1 (6 bases). Germline CDR1 and CDR2: MDHEN and SYDVKM. The CDR3 covers 15 residues. V was clipped by 4 bases and J by 4 bases, with 14 bases between them. CDR3 residues: CASSWSGEGGNTIYF. As DNA, the CDR3 is TGTGCCAGCAGTTGGTCAGGGGAAGGCGGAAACACCATATATTTT.

This clone was observed a single time. The chain recombines TRBV7-8 with TRBJ1-2, with 8 bases aligning to TRBD1. The CDR3 spans 16 residues. In germline, CDR1 is SGHVS, CDR2 FQNEAQ. J gave up 2 bases and V 2 bases, and 7 bases lay outside the gene matches. The CDR3 nucleotides are TGTGCCAGCAGCTTAAGGACAGGGACCTCCAACTATGGCTACACCTTC. Translation gives CASSLRTGTSNYGYTF.

V is TRBV19 and J is TRBJ1-1, with unresolved D. V gave up 7 bases and J gave up 6 bases, with 12 bases separating them. This CDR3 has 12 amino acids. Germline V gene data show CDR1 as LNHDA and CDR2 as SQIVND (reference sequence). CDR3 in DNA: TGTGCCAGTATCGGAGGTTTGCCTGAAGCTTTCTTT. It codes for CASIGGLPEAFF. Full variable domain (rest looked up from reference TRBV19 and TRBJ1-1): DGGITQSPKYLFRKEGQNVTLSCEQNLNHDAMYWYRQDPGQGLRLIYYSQIVNDFQKGDIAEGYSVSREKKESFPLTVTSAQKNPTAFYLCASIGGLPEAFFGQGTRLTVV.

The chain joins TRBV4-2 to TRBJ1-2, with a weak D call TRBD1 (5 bases). The germline V gene encodes CDR1 LGHNA and CDR2 YNFKEQ. V lost 3 bases and J 5 bases, leaving 16 bases between the germline ends. The CDR3 extends over 15 amino acids. CDR3 DNA sequence: TGTGCCAGCAGCCACCCAAGCGGGGGTCAGTATGGCTACACCTTC. Protein product: CASSHPSGGQYGYTF.

The V gene is TRBV6-5, the J gene TRBJ2-7; 7 bases line up with TRBD2. J gave up 3 bases and V 4 bases, and 6 bases lay outside the gene matches. The CDR3 contains 14 residues. Germline V gives CDR1 MNHEY, CDR2 SVGAGI. CDR3 amino acids: CASSSWGGSYEQYF. CDR3 bases: TGTGCCAGCAGTTCGTGGGGGGGAAGCTACGAGCAGTACTTC.

This chain uses TRBV19 with TRBJ1-5; maybe TRBD1 (6 bases). CDR3 length equals 18 residues. V was cut by 0 bases and J by 1 base, with 16 bases left in between. CDR1 and CDR2 (germline): LNHDA, SQIVND (reference sequence). In nucleotides, the CDR3 is TGTGCCAGTAGTATAGATTTCCAGGGGAGAGGAAGCAATCAGCCCCAGCATTTT. This sequence encodes CASSIDFQGRGSNQPQHF. Combining the CDR3 with reference TRBV19 and TRBJ1-5 gives the whole variable domain DGGITQSPKYLFRKEGQNVTLSCEQNLNHDAMYWYRQDPGQGLRLIYYSQIVNDFQKGDIAEGYSVSREKKESFPLTVTSAQKNPTAFYLCASSIDFQGRGSNQPQHFGDGTRLSIL.

This clone was counted between two and nine times. The chain employs TRBV3-1 (or the pseudogene TRBV3-2) and TRBJ1-1; D is unclear. The CDR3 spans 14 residues. In germline, CDR1 is LGHDT, CDR2 YNNKEL (reference sequence). Trimming left V 0 bases short and J 8 bases short, with 13 bases between. DNA of the CDR3: TGTGCCAGCAGCCAAGATGGGCGAGTCGGGGAAGCTTTCTTT. Translation: CASSQDGRVGEAFF.